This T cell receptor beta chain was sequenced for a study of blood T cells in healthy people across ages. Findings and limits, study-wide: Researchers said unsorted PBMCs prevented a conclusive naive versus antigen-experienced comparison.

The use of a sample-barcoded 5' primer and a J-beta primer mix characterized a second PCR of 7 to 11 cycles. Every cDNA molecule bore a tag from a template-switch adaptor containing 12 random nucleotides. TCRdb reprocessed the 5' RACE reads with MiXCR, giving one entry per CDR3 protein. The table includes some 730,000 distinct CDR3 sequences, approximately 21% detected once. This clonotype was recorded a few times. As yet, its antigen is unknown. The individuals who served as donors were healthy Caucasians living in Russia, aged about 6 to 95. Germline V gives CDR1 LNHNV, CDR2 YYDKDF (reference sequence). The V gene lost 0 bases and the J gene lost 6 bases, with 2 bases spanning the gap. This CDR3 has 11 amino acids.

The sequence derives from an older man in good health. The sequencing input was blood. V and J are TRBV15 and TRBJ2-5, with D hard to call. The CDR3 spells CATSRDQTQYF. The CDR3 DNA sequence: TGTGCCACCAGCAGAGATCAGACCCAGTACTTC. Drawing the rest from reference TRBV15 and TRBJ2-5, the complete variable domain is DAMVIQNPRYQVTQFGKPVTLSCSQTLNHNVMYWYQQKSSQAPKLLFHYYDKDFNNEADTPDNFQSRRPNTSFCFLDIRSPGLGDTAMYLCATSRDQTQYFGPGTRLLVL.